The 25 T cell receptor beta chains presented below share a single source sample, sequenced in a study of blood T cell repertoires in COVID-19. Assay: immunoSEQ multiplex PCR; the TCRdb copy retains only in-frame clones and omits some. The data show roughly 340,000 clones, around 89% seen once. Sequencing was carried out using peripheral blood. The receptor source for this set is a woman in her 30s with COVID-19, enrolled during active disease.

The chain carries TRBV29-1 and TRBJ2-2; the match to TRBD2 covers 10 bases. After removal of 2 bases from V and 3 bases from J, the junction contained 6 bases not matched to a gene. The CDR3 spans 16 residues. Germline loops: CDR1 SQVTM, CDR2 ANQGSEA. CDR3 sequence reads: CSVELAGEGDTGELFF. CDR3 sequence (DNA): TGCAGCGTTGAACTAGCGGGAGAGGGCGACACCGGGGAGCTGTTTTTT.

The chain joins TRBV21-1 to TRBJ2-1; the table's D call TRBD2 went unverified against the DNA. TRBV21-1 is a recognized pseudogene. The CDR3 contains 17 residues. This CDR3 is CASSKAGWTSGGNEQFF. The CDR3 coding sequence is TGTGCCAGCAGCAAAGCGGGGTGGACTAGCGGGGGAAATGAGCAGTTCTTC.

This clone was counted only a few times. The CDR3 DNA reads TGTGCCAGCAGCCCAGGGAATTCACCCCTCCACTTT. Its translation is CASSPGNSPLHF. The V gene is TRBV7-2, the J gene TRBJ1-6; possibly TRBD1 for D (5 bases). Germline V CDR1 and CDR2: SGHTA, FQGNSA. The V end was cut by 5 bases, the J end by 7 bases, with 6 bases between. The CDR3 is 12 residues long.

The genes are TRBV7-9 and TRBJ1-1; weak D call: TRBD1 (6 bases). Germline V gene sequence: CDR1 SEHNR, CDR2 FQNEAQ (reference sequence). V was pared by 0 bases and J by 1 base, with 6 bases between. This CDR3 spans 14 amino acids. The CDR3 nucleotides are TGTGCCAGCAGCTTAGCCAGGGGGAACACTGAAGCTTTCTTT. This codes for CASSLARGNTEAFF.

In this sample, this clone turned up once. V gene TRBV12-3 or TRBV12-4 combines with J gene TRBJ2-3; no firm D call. Trimming removed 6 bases from V and 3 bases from J, with 4 bases in between. The CDR3 covers 11 residues. CDR3 loop: CASRQTDTQYF. The DNA for the CDR3 is TGTGCCAGCAGACAGACAGATACGCAGTATTTT.

The chain has TRBV30 and TRBJ1-4; perhaps TRBD1 as D (6 bases). Between the trimmed V and J ends, which lost 0 bases and 8 bases, there was a span of 19 bases. Germline V gene data show CDR1 as GTSNPN and CDR2 as SVGIG (reference sequence). The CDR3 covers 16 residues. The CDR3 protein is CAWSVHPGEGNEKLFF. CDR3 sequence (DNA): TGTGCCTGGAGTGTTCATCCAGGGGAAGGAAACGAAAAACTGTTTTTT.

The chain links TRBV2 to TRBJ1-3; TRBD1 agrees at 7 bases. Germline CDR1 is SNHLY and CDR2 is FYNNEI. V was clipped by 0 bases and J by 1 base; unmatched bases: 3. The CDR3 has 16 residues. The CDR3 bases are TGTGCCAGCAGTGAAGCGGCAGGGGGTTCTGGAAACACCATATATTTT. Amino acid sequence: CASSEAAGGSGNTIYF.

With respect to this clone: One end of the junction does not line up with germline, which may come from a read error. This chain uses TRBV29-1 with TRBJ2-1; 9 positions match TRBD1. The CDR3 totals 13 residues. Germline CDR1 reads SQVTM; CDR2 reads ANQGSEA. The CDR3 DNA reads TGCAGCGTTCAGGGACAGGGTTACAGTGAGCAGTTCTTC. Translated, it gives CSVQGQGYSEQFF.

The table lists this clone with a count of one. This chain connects TRBV3-1 (or the pseudogene TRBV3-2) to TRBJ2-1; D is undetermined. Germline CDR1 reads LGHDT; CDR2 reads YNNKEL (reference sequence). The CDR3 covers 11 residues. Trimming left V 4 bases short and J 6 bases short, with 4 bases between. The CDR3 DNA is TGTGCCAGCAGCCGCGGCAATGAGCAGTTCTTC. Its translation is CASSRGNEQFF.

The chain joins TRBV27 to TRBJ2-2; 9 positions agree with TRBD1. With 2 bases clipped from V and 0 bases from J, the junction kept 1 base outside the gene matches. Germline V gene lookup returns CDR1 MNHEY and CDR2 SMNVEV (reference sequence). This CDR3 is built from 16 residues. Written as DNA, the CDR3 is TGTGCCAGCAGTTTACGGGACAGGGCGAACACCGGGGAGCTGTTTTTT. Translation: CASSLRDRANTGELFF.

The rearrangement links TRBV29-1 to TRBJ1-1; 7 positions match TRBD1. This CDR3 has 12 amino acids. Germline values: CDR1 SQVTM, CDR2 ANQGSEA. Germline trimming cut 7 bases from V and 1 base from J; bases unmatched to any gene: 3. The CDR3 DNA reads TGCAGCGGGGGACAGAAGAACACTGAAGCTTTCTTT. This translates into CSGGQKNTEAFF.

This clone was observed a single time. This chain joins TRBV27 and TRBJ1-2; 11 bases agree with TRBD1. The V gene end was trimmed by 2 bases and the J gene end by 8 bases; junction bases not matched to a gene: 7. CDR3 length equals 15 residues. Germline V gives CDR1 MNHEY, CDR2 SMNVEV (reference sequence). This chain's CDR3 is CASSLGTGTGGGYTF. DNA of the CDR3: TGTGCCAGCAGTTTAGGTACCGGGACAGGGGGAGGCTACACCTTC.

This chain links TRBV7-2 with TRBJ2-2, with 9 bases aligning to TRBD1. Looked up from germline, CDR1 is SGHTA and CDR2 is FQGNSA. The CDR3 is 14 amino acids. The J segment lost 5 bases and the V segment lost 8 bases, leaving 6 bases of the junction unmatched. The CDR3 sequence: CASGQGRETGELFF. In nucleotides, the CDR3 is TGTGCCAGCGGACAGGGGCGGGAGACCGGGGAGCTGTTTTTT.

Only one count was recorded for this clone. The chain couples TRBV6-2 or TRBV6-3 to TRBJ2-4; 8 bases agree with TRBD2. Germline loops: CDR1 MNHEY, CDR2 SVGEGT. CDR3 length equals 17 residues. Trimming took 2 bases from V and 0 from J; bases not matched to a gene: 6. The CDR3 region has the DNA TGTGCCAGCAGTTACCAGGAGCGGGAGCTAGCCAAAAACATTCAGTACTTC. It specifies CASSYQERELAKNIQYF.

This clone was seen more than once but under ten times. The rearrangement links TRBV7-2 to TRBJ2-1; a weak D match, TRBD2 (6 bases). Germline lookup yields CDR1 SGHTA and CDR2 FQGNSA. CDR3 length equals 14 residues. V was shortened by 5 bases and J by 8 bases, with 16 bases between the two germline ends. The CDR3 here is CASSPGVAAHEQFF. Written as DNA, the CDR3 is TGTGCCAGCAGCCCAGGAGTAGCGGCCCATGAGCAGTTCTTC.

The chain is built from TRBV6-2 or TRBV6-3 and TRBJ2-7; D may be TRBD1 (5 bases). Germline V gene sequence: CDR1 MNHEY, CDR2 SVGEGT. The CDR3 has 12 amino acids. V lost 5 bases and J lost 3, with 8 bases in between. Written as DNA, the CDR3 is TGTGCCAGCAGTCGACAGAGCTACGAGCAGTACGTC. It codes for CASSRQSYEQYV.

The J gene is TRBJ1-1, the V gene TRBV27, with TRBD1 matching 11 bases. CDR1 is MNHEY and CDR2 is SMNVEV in the germline V gene (reference sequence). Germline trimming cut 6 bases from V and 12 bases from J; bases unmatched to any gene: 24. This CDR3 spans 18 amino acids. The CDR3 DNA follows: TGTGCCAGCAGCACAAAAAAGGCAACGGGACAGGGGGGATTTAGGTCTTTCTTT. Amino acid sequence: CASSTKKATGQGGFRSFF.

The chain couples TRBV6-5 to TRBJ2-1; D unresolved. CDR3 length: 13 residues. The V gene lost 7 bases and the J gene lost 9 bases, with 16 bases spanning the gap. Germline CDR1 reads MNHEY; CDR2 reads SVGAGI. The CDR3 coding sequence is TGTGCCAGCACCGTTACCCCAGGCAGTGAGCAGTTCTTC. It codes for CASTVTPGSEQFF.

The V call is TRBV5-6, the J call TRBJ1-4; D gene uncertain. CDR3 length equals 15 residues. Germline-derived CDR1 and CDR2 are SGHDT and YYEEEE. V dropped 0 bases and J dropped 3 bases, with 9 bases sitting between them. The DNA for the CDR3 is TGTGCCAGCAGCTTGGTCGGAGCCTCTAATGAAAAACTGTTTTTT. Translation: CASSLVGASNEKLFF.

This chain connects TRBV6-1 to TRBJ1-2, with a weak D call TRBD1 (5 bases). Trimming removed 3 bases at V and 1 base at J, with 9 bases between. Germline CDR1 and CDR2: MNHNS and SASEGT. This CDR3 is 14 amino acids long. CDR3 protein: CASSERQLNYGYTF. The DNA of the CDR3 is TGTGCCAGCAGTGAGAGACAGCTTAACTATGGCTACACCTTC.

The chain has TRBV5-1 and TRBJ1-1; weak D call: TRBD1 (5 bases). Trimming took 0 bases from V and 4 from J, leaving 13 bases between them. The CDR3 contains 15 residues. Germline V gives CDR1 SGHRS, CDR2 YFSETQ. CDR3 bases: TGCGCCAGCAGCTTGGGGCAGGGAGGAGTCACTGAAGCTTTCTTT. Amino acids: CASSLGQGGVTEAFF.

The genes are TRBV12-3 or TRBV12-4 and TRBJ2-7; TRBD1 agrees at 9 bases. The CDR3 is 13 amino acids. V lost 3 bases and J lost 4; bases outside the gene matches: 1. The CDR3 region has the DNA TGTGCCAGCAGTTTGGGACAGGGTTACGAGCAGTACGTC. This gives the protein CASSLGQGYEQYV.

The V and J genes are TRBV24-1 and TRBJ2-2, with 11 positions matching TRBD1. The CDR3 has 18 amino acids. V lost 4 bases to trimming and J lost 5 bases; unmatched junction nucleotides: 11. Germline lookup yields CDR1 KGHDR and CDR2 SFDVKD. CDR3 coding DNA: TGTGCCACCAGTGAGGCTGGCTGGACAGGGGGCCAGACCGGGGAGCTGTTTTTT. It translates to CATSEAGWTGGQTGELFF.

The rearrangement uses TRBV6-2 or TRBV6-3 and TRBJ2-1, with 16 bases matching TRBD2. This CDR3 comprises 18 residues. With V trimmed by 2 bases and J by 7 bases, 8 bases remained unmatched. Germline CDR1 and CDR2: MNHEY and SVGEGT. For the CDR3, the DNA is TGTGCCAGCAGTTACCCGGGGACTAGCGGGGGGGACTCAAATGAGCAGTTCTTC. This codes for CASSYPGTSGGDSNEQFF.

The chain has TRBV10-2 and TRBJ2-3; TRBD2 might be the D (6 bases). CDR3 size: 16 residues. The V gene lost 6 bases and the J gene lost 1 base, with 17 bases spanning the gap. Germline assignment: CDR1 WSHSY and CDR2 SAAADI. Here the CDR3 reads CASRPDRRGGTDTQYF. In nucleotides, the CDR3 is TGCGCCAGCAGGCCCGATCGGCGGGGCGGCACAGATACGCAGTATTTT.